One sample yielded the 31 T cell receptor beta chains listed below, sequenced in a study of graft-versus-host responses after intestinal transplantation. TCRdb's table, derived via immunoSEQ multiplex PCR, lists solely in-frame clones and lacks some. The sample has about 43,000 clones, about 95% seen once. Sequenced material: PBMCs, taken more than 310 days after intestinal transplant. The receptors shown here come from a human patient who received an intestinal transplant, so some T cells may come from the graft donor.

The V and J genes are TRBV2 and TRBJ2-1; 11 nucleotides match TRBD2. This CDR3 has 15 amino acids. Trimming removed 11 bases from V and 4 bases from J; junction bases left unmatched: 10. Germline-derived CDR1 and CDR2 are SNHLY and FYNNEI. The CDR3 coding sequence is TGTGCCGCGCGACCGGGACTAGCGGTATACAATGAGCAGTTCTTC. Protein: CAARPGLAVYNEQFF.

This clone was detected once. V is TRBV9 and J is TRBJ2-2, with D possibly matching TRBD2 (5 bases). The germline CDR1 and CDR2 sequences are SGDLS and YYNGEE. The CDR3 sequence is 19 residues long. Deletions cut 0 bases from V and 1 base from J, with 19 bases between. The CDR3 DNA sequence: TGTGCCAGCAGCGTAGGGGTCGTCTTAGCGTCCCTGAACACCGGGGAGCTGTTTTTT. The encoded protein is CASSVGVVLASLNTGELFF.

The chain combines TRBV7-2 with TRBJ2-2; the D gene is possibly TRBD1 (6 bases). The CDR3 extends over 15 amino acids. V was cut by 1 base and J by 6 bases, with 12 bases left in between. The V gene's germline CDR1 is SGHTA and CDR2 FQGNSA. CDR3 sequence reads: CASSLDGGAAGELFF. The CDR3 coding sequence is TGTGCCAGCAGCTTAGATGGGGGCGCCGCCGGGGAGCTGTTTTTT.

This chain uses TRBV10-1 with TRBJ2-3; D possibly corresponds to TRBD2 (6 bases). Germline values: CDR1 WNHNN, CDR2 SYGVQD (reference sequence). The germline V and J ends were trimmed by 5 bases and 3 bases, with 15 bases remaining between them. The CDR3 has 15 residues. The CDR3, as DNA: TGCGCCAGCAGTTCCGGGGCGCTAGCGACAGATACGCAGTATTTT. It is translated as CASSSGALATDTQYF.

The genes are TRBV6-6 and TRBJ2-5; TRBD1 aligns across 9 bases. The CDR3 covers 15 residues. V gave up 5 bases and J gave up 4 bases; unmatched junction bases: 8. Germline V gene lookup returns CDR1 MNHNY and CDR2 SVGAGI (reference sequence). CDR3 amino acids: CASSMGTGFGETQYF. The CDR3, as DNA: TGTGCCAGCAGTATGGGGACAGGGTTCGGAGAGACCCAGTACTTC.

V and J are TRBV29-1 and TRBJ2-7, with 9 bases fitting TRBD2. V gave up 7 bases and J gave up 3 bases; unmatched junction bases: 7. The CDR3 covers 13 residues. Germline loops: CDR1 SQVTM, CDR2 ANQGSEA. CDR3 sequence reads: CSARGSGSYEQYF. The CDR3, as DNA: TGCAGCGCCCGGGGTAGCGGGAGCTACGAGCAGTACTTC.

This chain links TRBV6-5 with TRBJ2-2; D remains ambiguous. This CDR3 is 15 amino acids long. The V and J ends lost 8 bases and 6 bases respectively, with 19 bases between them. Germline V lookup: CDR1 MNHEY, CDR2 SVGAGI. CDR3: CASGSLGRLAGELFF. The CDR3 region has the DNA TGTGCCAGCGGGTCCCTGGGCCGGTTGGCCGGGGAGCTGTTTTTT.

The V gene is TRBV6-5, the J gene TRBJ2-7; TRBD1 aligns across 10 bases. Trimming took 2 bases from V and 5 from J; bases not matched to a gene: 9. CDR3 length: 16 residues. Germline V gene sequence: CDR1 MNHEY, CDR2 SVGAGI. DNA of the CDR3: TGTGCCAGCAGTTACCGAAGGGGACAGGGGACGGACGAGCAGTACTTC. It specifies CASSYRRGQGTDEQYF.

The rearrangement uses TRBV4-2 and TRBJ2-3; no definite D call. Germline loops: CDR1 LGHNA, CDR2 YNFKEQ. V lost 4 bases, J lost 2 bases, and 10 bases lay in between. This CDR3 contains 14 residues. This chain's CDR3 is CASSRAGDTDTQYF. DNA for the CDR3: TGTGCCAGCAGCCGCGCAGGAGACACAGATACGCAGTATTTT.

This chain links TRBV28 with TRBJ2-4, with TRBD2 identical over 10 bases. Trimming removed 0 bases from V and 6 bases from J; junction bases left unmatched: 5. CDR3 size: 16 residues. Germline V lookup: CDR1 MDHEN, CDR2 SYDVKM. CDR3 region: CASSLWLAGDRNIQYF. CDR3 nucleotides: TGTGCCAGCAGTTTATGGCTAGCGGGAGATCGAAACATTCAGTACTTC. Supplemented by reference TRBV28 and TRBJ2-4, the full variable domain reads DVKVTQSSRYLVKRTGEKVFLECVQDMDHENMFWYRQDPGLGLRLIYFSYDVKMKEKGDIPEGYSVSREKKERFSLILESASTNQTSMYLCASSLWLAGDRNIQYFGAGTRLSVL.

The V gene is TRBV15, the J gene TRBJ2-7; no clear D. The germline V and J ends were trimmed by 1 base and 2 bases, with 15 bases remaining between them. Germline V gene data show CDR1 as LNHNV and CDR2 as YYDKDF (reference sequence). The length of the CDR3 is 16 residues. The CDR3 here is CATSRGTTPDPYEQYF. Written as DNA, the CDR3 is TGTGCCACCAGCAGAGGTACCACACCAGATCCCTACGAGCAGTACTTC.

The chain recombines TRBV5-1 with TRBJ2-1; 8 bases align to TRBD2. Losses at the gene ends were 4 bases for V and 7 bases for J; bases not matched to a gene: 4. Germline lookup yields CDR1 SGHRS and CDR2 YFSETQ. The CDR3 runs 13 residues. CDR3 in amino acids: CASSTTSANEQFF. CDR3 in DNA: TGCGCCAGCAGCACGACTAGCGCAAATGAGCAGTTCTTC. The whole variable domain, filled in from reference TRBV5-1 and TRBJ2-1, reads KAGVTQTPRYLIKTRGQQVTLSCSPISGHRSVSWYQQTPGQGLQFLFEYFSETQRNKGNFPGRFSGRQFSNSRSEMNVSTLELGDSALYLCASSTTSANEQFFGPGTRLTVL.

The chain joins TRBV6-5 to TRBJ2-7; D may be TRBD1 or TRBD2 (5 bases each). V gave up 6 bases and J gave up 6 bases, with 21 bases separating them. The CDR3 loop spans 15 amino acids. Germline CDR1 MNHEY, CDR2 SVGAGI. CDR3 nucleotides: TGTGCCAGCAGAATGGATAGCTTAGCCGGGGCCGAGCAGTACTTC. It specifies CASRMDSLAGAEQYF.

This chain connects TRBV7-6 to TRBJ1-3; D remains unclear. This CDR3 region has 15 residues. Germline assignment: CDR1 SGHVS and CDR2 FNYEAQ. V shed 1 base and J shed 4 bases, with 11 bases lying between them. As DNA, the CDR3 is TGTGCCAGCAGCTTAGAGGGCAGACCCGGAAACACCATATATTTT. Translating gives CASSLEGRPGNTIYF. The full variable domain, rest sourced from reference TRBV7-6 and TRBJ1-3, is GAGVSQSPRYKVTKRGQDVALRCDPISGHVSLYWYRQALGQGPEFLTYFNYEAQQDKSGLPNDRFSAERPEGSISTLTIQRTEQRDSAMYRCASSLEGRPGNTIYFGEGSWLTVV.

The gene calls are TRBV11-2 and TRBJ2-4; possibly TRBD1 or TRBD2 for D (5 bases each). Germline loops: CDR1 SGHAT, CDR2 FQNNGV. The CDR3 runs 16 residues. V lost 0 bases and J 1 base, leaving 10 bases between the germline ends. In nucleotides, the CDR3 is TGTGCCAGCAGCTTAGAGGGGGTGTGGGCCAAAAACATTCAGTACTTC. Translating gives CASSLEGVWAKNIQYF. Full variable domain (missing parts from reference TRBV11-2 and TRBJ2-4): EAGVAQSPRYKIIEKRQSVAFWCNPISGHATLYWYQQILGQGPKLLIQFQNNGVVDDSQLPKDRFSAERLKGVDSTLKIQPAKLEDSAVYLCASSLEGVWAKNIQYFGAGTRLSVL.

This sequence joins TRBV10-1 and TRBJ2-4, with D possibly TRBD1 on 6 matching bases. The V and J ends lost 4 bases and 9 bases respectively, with 13 bases between them. Germline V gives CDR1 WNHNN, CDR2 SYGVQD (reference sequence). The CDR3 has 13 residues. CDR3 in amino acids: CASSGTPTGIQYF. The DNA of the CDR3 is TGCGCCAGCAGTGGTACACCGACAGGCATTCAGTACTTC.

V is TRBV5-6 and J is TRBJ2-7, with D possibly called TRBD1 or TRBD2 (5 bases each). This CDR3 is built from 14 residues. V was shortened by 2 bases and J by 1 base, with 10 bases between the two germline ends. CDR1 is SGHDT and CDR2 is YYEEEE in the germline V gene. For the CDR3, the DNA is TGTGCCAGCAGCTTTCGGGACGGTTCCTACGAGCAGTACTTC. Translating it yields CASSFRDGSYEQYF.

The chain combines TRBV10-3 with TRBJ1-2, with a tentative D call TRBD1 (6 bases). The CDR3 totals 15 residues. The germline V and J ends were trimmed by 2 bases and 4 bases, with 14 bases remaining between them. Germline V gene sequence: CDR1 ENHRY, CDR2 SYGVKD. Here the CDR3 DNA reads TGTGCCATCAGTGAGCGACAGGAGAATTCCTATGGCTACACCTTC. Translating it yields CAISERQENSYGYTF.

The chain uses TRBV6-6 and TRBJ2-7; TRBD2 matches 7 bases. V was pared by 0 bases and J by 6 bases, with 2 bases of the junction left unmatched. CDR1 and CDR2 from the germline V gene are MNHNY and SVGAGI (reference sequence). The CDR3 has 13 residues. CDR3 protein: CASSYSPGGEQYF. For the CDR3, the DNA is TGTGCCAGCAGTTACTCGCCGGGAGGCGAGCAGTACTTC.

The chain recombines TRBV28 with TRBJ1-1, with D uncertain. Trimming cost V 3 bases and J 0 bases, with 17 bases left between them. This CDR3 spans 17 amino acids. Germline CDR1 reads MDHEN; CDR2 reads SYDVKM. CDR3: CASSFIFGSLMNTEAFF. CDR3 bases: TGTGCCAGCAGTTTTATTTTCGGCAGCCTCATGAACACTGAAGCTTTCTTT. Drawing the rest from reference TRBV28 and TRBJ1-1, the complete variable domain is DVKVTQSSRYLVKRTGEKVFLECVQDMDHENMFWYRQDPGLGLRLIYFSYDVKMKEKGDIPEGYSVSREKKERFSLILESASTNQTSMYLCASSFIFGSLMNTEAFFGQGTRLTVV.

This chain links TRBV4-1 with TRBJ1-2; 10 positions match TRBD1. V shed 3 bases and J 4 bases; nucleotides not matched to a gene: 14. Germline V gene data show CDR1 as MGHRA and CDR2 as YSYEKL. The CDR3 loop spans 18 amino acids. The chain's CDR3 is CASSQTTGGALPSYGYTF. CDR3 coding DNA: TGCGCCAGCAGCCAGACGACAGGGGGCGCCCTTCCATCCTATGGCTACACCTTC.

The chain links TRBV5-1 to TRBJ2-7; D may be TRBD1 (7 bases). There are 23 residues in the CDR3. V gave up 1 base and J gave up 3 bases, with 38 bases separating them. Germline V gives CDR1 SGHRS, CDR2 YFSETQ. CDR3 DNA sequence: TGCGCCAGCAGCTTGCTTTCCTCGCAGAGAAAGACAGGGAGGAATAATATTGACTACGAGCAGTACTTC. It specifies CASSLLSSQRKTGRNNIDYEQYF.

The V and J genes are TRBV6-6 and TRBJ2-7, with D possibly matching TRBD1 (6 bases). V was cut by 2 bases and J by 2 bases, with 10 bases left in between. Germline CDR1 is MNHNY and CDR2 is SVGAGI (reference sequence). The CDR3 loop spans 14 amino acids. The chain's CDR3 is CASSYQGQPYEQYF. In DNA, the CDR3 is TGTGCCAGCAGTTACCAAGGACAGCCCTACGAGCAGTACTTC.

This clone has a single count. The V and J genes are TRBV20-1 and TRBJ2-5; D uncertain. The V gene lost 1 base and the J gene lost 5 bases, with 5 bases spanning the gap. Per germline, CDR1 DFQATT and CDR2 SNEGSKA (reference sequence). CDR3 size: 11 residues. The CDR3 DNA sequence: TGCAGTGCTAGAGTTCGTGAGACCCAGTACTTC. Translation: CSARVRETQYF.

This clone was observed a handful of times. The chain joins TRBV19 to TRBJ2-2; D remains ambiguous. Germline V gene sequence: CDR1 LNHDA, CDR2 SQIVND (reference sequence). V was pared by 0 bases and J by 10 bases, with 12 bases between. The CDR3 covers 14 residues. This CDR3 is CASSIDRSLSELFF. CDR3 DNA sequence: TGTGCCAGTAGTATAGATCGGAGTTTGTCGGAGCTGTTTTTT.

This sequence joins TRBV6-4 and TRBJ2-3; 10 bases line up with TRBD1. Germline V gene sequence: CDR1 MRHNA, CDR2 SNTAGT. The CDR3 has 14 residues. J lost 4 bases, V lost 2 bases, and 0 bases had no gene match. The CDR3 reads CASSDGQGADTQYF. The CDR3 DNA follows: TGTGCCAGCAGTGACGGACAGGGGGCAGATACGCAGTATTTT.

The chain couples TRBV9 to TRBJ2-7; 9 bases line up with TRBD2. Germline V gives CDR1 SGDLS, CDR2 YYNGEE. The CDR3 has 14 amino acids. The junction had 7 bases not matched to a gene; V was cut back by 4 bases and J by 5 bases. DNA of the CDR3: TGTGCCAGCAGCCCAAGCGGGAGGATCCACGAGCAGTACTTC. It translates to CASSPSGRIHEQYF.

V is TRBV19 and J is TRBJ1-1; no clear D gene. Germline V CDR1 and CDR2: LNHDA, SQIVND (reference sequence). The germline V and J ends were trimmed by 0 bases and 1 base, with 6 bases remaining between them. The CDR3 runs to 14 residues. The CDR3 DNA follows: TGTGCCAGTAGTATAGATCGTTGGAACACTGAAGCTTTCTTT. Its translation: CASSIDRWNTEAFF.

This chain uses TRBV5-6 with TRBJ2-1, with 9 bases aligning to TRBD1. This CDR3 comprises 15 residues. Germline trimming cut 5 bases from V and 7 bases from J; bases unmatched to any gene: 10. Germline CDR1 reads SGHDT; CDR2 reads YYEEEE. The DNA for the CDR3 is TGTGCCAGCAGTTCACAGGGGGCGCGTGGGAATGAGCAGTTCTTC. It yields the protein CASSSQGARGNEQFF.

This chain uses TRBV19 with TRBJ2-7; TRBD2 matches 7 bases. The CDR3 has 14 amino acids. Germline lookup yields CDR1 LNHDA and CDR2 SQIVND (reference sequence). V shed 7 bases, J shed 2 bases, and the junction held 8 bases outside the gene matches. The CDR3 DNA reads TGTGCCAGTATGCTAGCGGACGGGCCCTACGAGCAGTACTTC. It encodes CASMLADGPYEQYF. The full variable domain, in which reference TRBV19 and TRBJ2-7 provide the parts outside the CDR3, is DGGITQSPKYLFRKEGQNVTLSCEQNLNHDAMYWYRQDPGQGLRLIYYSQIVNDFQKGDIAEGYSVSREKKESFPLTVTSAQKNPTAFYLCASMLADGPYEQYFGPGTRLTVT.

The chain joins TRBV7-2 to TRBJ1-2; possibly TRBD1 for D (5 bases). Germline loops: CDR1 SGHTA, CDR2 FQGNSA. This CDR3 spans 12 amino acids. V dropped 1 base and J dropped 6 bases, with 6 bases sitting between them. The CDR3 coding sequence is TGTGCCAGCAGCTTAGGGGGGGATGGCTACACCTTC. Translating it yields CASSLGGDGYTF.